The entry below describes one TCR beta chain. Its antigen is currently unknown. The data belong to a study of blood T cells in healthy people across ages. Broader study findings: Diversity estimates drawn from one million T cells were deemed underestimates. Aged donors had fewer naive CD4+ cells and lower diversity than long-lived donors.

The CDR3 is made up of 18 amino acids. Germline CDR1 MNHEY, CDR2 SVGAGI. The V and J ends lost 3 bases and 0 bases, in that order; junction bases with no gene match: 7. A second PCR of roughly 7 to 11 cycles used a sample-barcoded 5' primer and a J-beta primer mix. TCRdb ran MiXCR on the 5' RACE reads and lists one entry per CDR3 protein. In the table there are around 820,000 distinct CDR3 sequences, 20% to 25% of which are singletons. In addition, the sample was reused for a study of T cells of mothers and their children.

The source of this sequence is a boy aged 5-17 years in good health. The chain joins TRBV6-5 to TRBJ2-3; TRBD2 matches 12 bases. Sequencing was performed on blood. The CDR3 region is CASSYTSGGPTSTDTQYF. The CDR3 region has the DNA TGTGCCAGCAGTTATACTAGCGGGGGGCCGACTAGCACAGATACGCAGTATTTT.